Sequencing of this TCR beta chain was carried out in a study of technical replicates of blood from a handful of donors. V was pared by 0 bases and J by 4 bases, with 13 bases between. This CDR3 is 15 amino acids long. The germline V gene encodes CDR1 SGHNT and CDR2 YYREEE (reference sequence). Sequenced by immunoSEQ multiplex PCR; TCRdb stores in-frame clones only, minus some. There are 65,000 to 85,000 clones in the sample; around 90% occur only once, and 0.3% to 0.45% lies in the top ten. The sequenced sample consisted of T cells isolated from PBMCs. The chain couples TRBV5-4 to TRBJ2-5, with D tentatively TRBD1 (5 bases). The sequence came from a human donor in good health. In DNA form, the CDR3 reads TGTGCCAGCAGCTTGGGACAGCATATGGGAGAGACCCAGTACTTC. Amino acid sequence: CASSLGQHMGETQYF.